These 10 T cell receptor beta chains were sequenced from one sample in a study of blood T cell repertoires in COVID-19. The table came from immunoSEQ multiplex PCR; TCRdb's copy has only in-frame clones and leaves some out. The data show fewer than 300,000 clones, about nine tenths seen once. Sequenced input: peripheral blood. These receptors all stem from a man aged 50 to 59 with COVID-19, enrolled during active disease.

V usage is TRBV18 and J usage is TRBJ2-3; 14 positions agree with TRBD2. V shed 0 bases, J shed 0 bases, and the junction held 8 bases outside the gene matches. The CDR3 is 20 residues long. Germline V CDR1 and CDR2: KGHSH, LQKENI. CDR3 in amino acids: CASSPPFRTSGGPSTDTQYF. The CDR3 DNA follows: TGTGCCAGCTCACCACCATTCCGGACTAGCGGGGGGCCGAGCACAGATACGCAGTATTTT.

This chain connects TRBV27 to TRBJ1-5; no clear D gene. Germline CDR1 reads MNHEY; CDR2 reads SMNVEV (reference sequence). The CDR3 extends over 16 amino acids. Trimming left V 4 bases short and J 2 bases short, with 15 bases between. CDR3 DNA sequence: TGTGCCAGCAGTTCGGCGACCAGGTTGGGCAATCAGCCCCAGCATTTT. It specifies CASSSATRLGNQPQHF.

This chain uses TRBV12-1 with TRBJ2-5; the table gives TRBD2 as D, unverified against the DNA. TRBV12-1 has pseudogene status. This CDR3 region has 18 residues. The CDR3 spells CASSFGGKWGLATETQYF. Here the CDR3 DNA reads TGTGCCAGCAGCTTTGGGGGGAAATGGGGACTAGCGACGGAGACCCAGTACTTC.

As DNA, the CDR3 is TGTGCCAGCAGCCCGGGACAGACCATCAATTCACCCCTCCACTTT. Protein: CASSPGQTINSPLHF. The chain joins TRBV7-2 to TRBJ1-6; 7 bases are shared with TRBD1. The V gene end was trimmed by 5 bases and the J gene end by 7 bases; junction bases not matched to a gene: 8. Per germline, CDR1 SGHTA and CDR2 FQGNSA. The CDR3 spans 15 residues.

V gene TRBV3-1 (or the pseudogene TRBV3-2) combines with J gene TRBJ2-7, with 10 bases that match TRBD2. V shed 2 bases and J 5 bases; nucleotides not matched to a gene: 6. The CDR3 totals 15 residues. The germline gives CDR1 LGHDT, CDR2 YNNKEL (reference sequence). CDR3 nucleotides: TGTGCCAGCAGCCAAACCAGCGGGGGGGCCCACGAGCAGTACTTC. Translating it yields CASSQTSGGAHEQYF.

Here the CDR3 reads CASSLLQGRGYTF. The CDR3 DNA sequence: TGTGCCAGCAGCTTGTTACAGGGACGTGGCTACACCTTC. The chain uses TRBV5-5 and TRBJ1-2; tentative D call: TRBD1 (6 bases). V was trimmed by 1 base and J by 7 bases, leaving 11 bases between them. From germline, CDR1 is SGHKS and CDR2 YYEKEE (reference sequence). This CDR3 spans 13 amino acids. Full variable domain (outside the CDR3, taken from reference TRBV5-5 and TRBJ1-2): DAGVTQSPTHLIKTRGQQVTLRCSPISGHKSVSWYQQVLGQGPQFIFQYYEKEERGRGNFPDRFSARQFPNYSSELNVNALLLGDSALYLCASSLLQGRGYTFGSGTRLTVV.

V usage is TRBV5-1 and J usage is TRBJ1-3; 7 nucleotides line up with TRBD1. V shed 4 bases and J 1 base; nucleotides not matched to a gene: 2. Germline loops: CDR1 SGHRS, CDR2 YFSETQ. The CDR3 contains 14 residues. The CDR3 is CASSPDRSGNTIYF. The CDR3 DNA is TGCGCCAGCAGCCCGGACAGGTCTGGAAACACCATATATTTT.

This clone occurred once. CDR3 in DNA: TGTGCCAGCAGCTTGGCCCGTCAGTCCCGATATCAGCCCCAGCATTTT. Translation: CASSLARQSRYQPQHF. The V call is TRBV5-6, the J call TRBJ1-5; D call uncertain. Trimming shortened V by 0 bases and J by 5 bases, and 15 bases separated the two germline ends. Germline V gene sequence: CDR1 SGHDT, CDR2 YYEEEE. This CDR3 region has 16 residues.

This clone was recorded a few times. The rearrangement uses TRBV6-2 or TRBV6-3 and TRBJ2-7; unclear D gene. Between the trimmed V and J ends, which lost 2 bases and 2 bases, there was a span of 13 bases. The CDR3 is made up of 15 amino acids. Germline values: CDR1 MNHEY, CDR2 SVGEGT. For the CDR3, the DNA is TGTGCCAGCAGTTACCCCCCCTTCAGTGCCTACGAGCAGTACTTC. It translates to CASSYPPFSAYEQYF.

This clone is a singleton in its sample. The rearrangement uses TRBV7-3 and TRBJ2-7, with 11 nucleotides matching TRBD2. The CDR3 length is 14 residues. Germline V lookup: CDR1 SGHTA, CDR2 FQGTGA. The V segment lost 5 bases and the J segment 3 bases; nucleotides outside the gene matches: 3. CDR3 bases: TGTGCCAGCAGCCAACTAGCGGGAGTCTACGAGCAGTACTTC. As protein: CASSQLAGVYEQYF.